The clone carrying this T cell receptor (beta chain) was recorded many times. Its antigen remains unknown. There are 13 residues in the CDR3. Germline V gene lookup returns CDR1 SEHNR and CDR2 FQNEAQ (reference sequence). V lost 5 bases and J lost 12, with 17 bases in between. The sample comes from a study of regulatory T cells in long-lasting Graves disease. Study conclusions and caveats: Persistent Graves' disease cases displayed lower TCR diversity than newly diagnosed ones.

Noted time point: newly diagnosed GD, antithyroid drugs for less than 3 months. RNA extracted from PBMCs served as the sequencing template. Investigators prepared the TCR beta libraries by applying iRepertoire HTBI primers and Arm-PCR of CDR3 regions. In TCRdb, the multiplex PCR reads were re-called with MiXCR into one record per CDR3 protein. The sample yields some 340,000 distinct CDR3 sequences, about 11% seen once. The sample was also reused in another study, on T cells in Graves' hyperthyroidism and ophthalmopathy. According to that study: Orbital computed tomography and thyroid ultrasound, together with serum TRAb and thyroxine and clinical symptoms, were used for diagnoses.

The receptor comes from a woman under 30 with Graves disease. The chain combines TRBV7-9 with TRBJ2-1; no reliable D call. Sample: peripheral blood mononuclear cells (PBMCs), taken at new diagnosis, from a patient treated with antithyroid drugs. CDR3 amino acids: CASSLNSDTPQFF. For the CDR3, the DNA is TGTGCCAGCAGCCTAAACAGCGATACTCCGCAGTTCTTC.